The present T cell receptor (beta chain) was sequenced within a study of blood T cell repertoires in COVID-19. Whole-study context: Acute-phase and convalescent COVID-19 samples originated in the United States, Italy and Spain. In each case, the material was cDNA or gDNA derived from T cells, B-cell-depleted T cells, or PBMCs.

The CDR3 is 13 residues long. Deletions cut 3 bases from V and 0 bases from J, with 6 bases between. CDR1 DFQATT and CDR2 SNEGSKA come from the germline V gene (reference sequence). Original analysis: Reference gene primers were amplified, and this amplification served to estimate nucleated cell counts. Repertoires were generated with immunoSEQ multiplex PCR, while TCRdb's copy carries only in-frame clones and drops some. The DNA was the basis for D and trimming; V, J and clone size are from that table. In the table there are 390,000 or so clones, 70% to 90% of which are singletons. Sequenced sample: peripheral blood. This clonotype was obtained from a woman under 40 with active or convalescent COVID-19. The chain combines TRBV20-1 with TRBJ1-3, with D unclear. CDR3: CSASTVSGNTIYF. DNA of the CDR3: TGCAGTGCTAGTACAGTCTCTGGAAACACCATATATTTT.